The entry below describes one T cell receptor (beta chain). Its antigen remains unknown. Sequenced by immunoSEQ multiplex PCR; TCRdb stores in-frame clones only, minus some. The table has some 170,000 clones, under 95% seen once. Germline trimming cut 6 bases from V and 8 bases from J; bases unmatched to any gene: 5. Per the germline V gene, CDR1 is SGHTA and CDR2 is FQGNSA. This CDR3 spans 13 amino acids. These data belong to a study of T cell responses to AZD1222 COVID-19 vaccine. Findings and limits, study-wide: Reportedly, nearly half of unique spike TCRs recognized epitopes outside B.1.351/B.1.1.7 mutations. Recipients of AZD1222 seropositive at baseline numbered only 6 or 7. Repertoire samples came only from after the peak T cell response. Donors were mostly white British, more females; clonal diversity possibly underestimated.

The receptor comes from an adult in good health. The chain employs TRBV7-2 and TRBJ1-3; 9 bases match TRBD1. The input for sequencing was peripheral blood, taken on day 0 of MenACWY control vaccination. Here the CDR3 reads CASSFTGGYTIYF. CDR3 bases: TGTGCCAGCAGTTTTACAGGGGGCTACACCATATATTTT.